A single sample gave rise to the 9 T cell receptor beta chains below, sequenced in a study of T cells expressing NK-cell markers. Each CDR3 protein gets one entry in TCRdb, which reprocessed the 5' RACE reads and gives no DNA. Reported are over 200,000 distinct CDR3 sequences; the ten largest clones contain about 0.39%. The sequenced material came from blood T cells: a sorted CD56 or NKG2C T cell subset, CD4+ or CD8+ T cells, or bulk PBMC T cells (not recorded which). The receptors were gathered from a man aged 18-30 years in good health.

The chain is built from TRBV10-1 and TRBJ1-1; TCRdb gives TRBD1 as the D gene, but with no DNA this cannot be confirmed. In germline, CDR1 is WNHNN, CDR2 SYGVQD (reference sequence). The CDR3 contains 13 residues. CDR3 sequence: CASSSPGTGAAFF.

The rearrangement uses TRBV9 and TRBJ1-4; the TRBD1 assignment by TCRdb is unverifiable without DNA. The germline gives CDR1 SGDLS, CDR2 YYNGEE. There are 16 residues in the CDR3. CDR3: CASSVAPGQKNEKLFF.

This chain connects TRBV4-1 to TRBJ2-1; no DNA is available, so the TRBD1 call from TCRdb remains unchecked. This CDR3 is 15 amino acids long. Germline-derived CDR1 and CDR2 are MGHRA and YSYEKL. The CDR3 spells CASSRDRASYNEQFF.

V and J are TRBV20-1 and TRBJ1-5. From germline, CDR1 is DFQATT and CDR2 SNEGSKA (reference sequence). The CDR3 sequence is 13 residues long. CDR3 region: CSARRGFGWPQHF.

The chain employs TRBV3-2 and TRBJ1-6. TRBV3-2 is marked as a pseudogene. The CDR3 covers 14 residues. CDR3 sequence reads: CASSHRQPGSPLHF.

V gene TRBV9 combines with J gene TRBJ2-3; the D call of TRBD2 rests on TCRdb alone, since no DNA is present to check it. CDR1 is SGDLS and CDR2 is YYNGEE in the germline V gene. The CDR3 covers 17 residues. The CDR3 protein is CASSQRTSGSPTDTQYF. Supplemented by reference TRBV9 and TRBJ2-3, the full variable domain reads DSGVTQTPKHLITATGQRVTLRCSPRSGDLSVYWYQQSLDQGLQFLIQYYNGEERAKGNILERFSAQQFPDLHSELNLSSLELGDSALYFCASSQRTSGSPTDTQYFGPGTRLTVL.

CDR3 region: CASSLGWDRYNEQFF. The chain couples TRBV12-3 or TRBV12-4 to TRBJ2-1; TCRdb's D gene call, TRBD1, goes unchecked for lack of DNA. The CDR3 is 15 amino acids.

The V call is TRBV20-1, the J call TRBJ1-4; TCRdb selects TRBD1, and the lack of DNA leaves this call unchecked. CDR1 is DFQATT and CDR2 is SNEGSKA in the germline V gene (reference sequence). The CDR3 sequence is 17 residues long. CDR3 region: CSAIPPGQGATNEKLFF.

V gene TRBV20-1 combines with J gene TRBJ1-2; TCRdb designates TRBD1, a call that cannot be tested without DNA. CDR3 length equals 14 residues. Germline lookup yields CDR1 DFQATT and CDR2 SNEGSKA (reference sequence). The CDR3 sequence is CSATPGTGFSGYTF.